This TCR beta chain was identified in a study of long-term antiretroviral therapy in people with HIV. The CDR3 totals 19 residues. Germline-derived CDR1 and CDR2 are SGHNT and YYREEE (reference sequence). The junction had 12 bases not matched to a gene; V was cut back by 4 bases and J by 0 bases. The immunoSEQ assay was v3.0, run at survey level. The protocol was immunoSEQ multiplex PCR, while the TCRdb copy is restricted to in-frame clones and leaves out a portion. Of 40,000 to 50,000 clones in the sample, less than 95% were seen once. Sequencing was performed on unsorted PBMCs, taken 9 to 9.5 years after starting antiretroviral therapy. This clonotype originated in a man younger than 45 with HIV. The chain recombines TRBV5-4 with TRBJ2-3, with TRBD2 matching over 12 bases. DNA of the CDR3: TGTGCCAGCAGCCCAGGACTAGCGGGGCCCGAAACTAGCACAGATACGCAGTATTTT. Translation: CASSPGLAGPETSTDTQYF.